Presented here are 27 T cell receptor beta chains from one specimen sequenced in a study of blood T cell repertoires in COVID-19. Clones were sequenced by immunoSEQ multiplex PCR, and TCRdb holds only the in-frame ones, with some missing. The sample contains about 300,000 clones, around 92% of which appear only once. The specimen sequenced was peripheral blood. The origin of the receptors is a man younger than 30 who had recovered from COVID-19.

This clone is a singleton in its sample. V usage is TRBV6-5 and J usage is TRBJ2-1, with 12 bases that match TRBD2. CDR3 size: 15 residues. J gave up 7 bases and V 5 bases, and 6 bases lay outside the gene matches. Germline loops: CDR1 MNHEY, CDR2 SVGAGI. The CDR3 coding sequence is TGTGCCAGCAGTCGGACTAGCGGGAAGATTAATGAGCAGTTCTTC. Protein sequence: CASSRTSGKINEQFF.

This sequence joins TRBV9 and TRBJ1-1, with a weak D call TRBD1 (5 bases). The V gene's germline CDR1 is SGDLS and CDR2 YYNGEE. The V gene lost 3 bases and the J gene lost 2 bases, with 8 bases spanning the gap. The CDR3 has 13 residues. The CDR3 DNA reads TGTGCCAGCAGCGGAGACAGTAACACTGAAGCTTTCTTT. Protein: CASSGDSNTEAFF.

This sequence joins TRBV6-5 and TRBJ2-7, with D possibly being TRBD1 (5 bases). V was shortened by 5 bases and J by 3 bases, with 11 bases between the two germline ends. The CDR3 has 13 amino acids. CDR1 and CDR2 (germline): MNHEY, SVGAGI. The CDR3 sequence: CASSKDTFYEQYF. The CDR3 bases are TGTGCCAGCAGTAAGGACACCTTCTACGAGCAGTACTTC.

V usage is TRBV7-6 and J usage is TRBJ2-1; weak D call: TRBD2 (7 bases). V dropped 1 base and J dropped 2 bases, with 12 bases sitting between them. Germline values: CDR1 SGHVS, CDR2 FNYEAQ. The CDR3 is 16 residues long. CDR3: CASSLEGGFPYNEQFF. DNA for the CDR3: TGTGCCAGCAGCTTAGAGGGGGGGTTCCCCTACAATGAGCAGTTCTTC.

The table lists this clone with a count of one. The rearrangement uses TRBV6-5 and TRBJ2-2; TRBD1 matches at 8 bases. Trimming removed 6 bases from V and 2 bases from J; junction bases left unmatched: 5. The CDR3 extends over 15 amino acids. Germline loops: CDR1 MNHEY, CDR2 SVGAGI. This CDR3 reads CASRGDRRNTGELFF. CDR3 sequence (DNA): TGTGCCAGCAGAGGGGACAGGCGAAACACCGGGGAGCTGTTTTTT.

The chain recombines TRBV2 with TRBJ1-6; perhaps TRBD1 as D (6 bases). CDR1 SNHLY and CDR2 FYNNEI come from the germline V gene. This CDR3 has 16 amino acids. The V end was cut by 6 bases, the J end by 5 bases, with 17 bases between. The CDR3 is CASRGQDEGDNSPLHF. The CDR3 DNA reads TGTGCCAGCAGAGGGCAGGACGAGGGGGATAATTCACCCCTCCACTTT. Full variable domain (remainder filled in from reference TRBV2 and TRBJ1-6): EPEVTQTPSHQVTQMGQEVILRCVPISNHLYFYWYRQILGQKVEFLVSFYNNEISEKSEIFDDQFSVERPDGSNFTLKIRSTKLEDSAMYFCASRGQDEGDNSPLHFGNGTRLTVT.

The genes are TRBV10-3 and TRBJ2-3; no definite D call. There are 15 residues in the CDR3. The germline CDR1 and CDR2 sequences are ENHRY and SYGVKD. The V and J ends lost 9 bases and 1 base respectively, with 17 bases between them. CDR3 region: CAIRPAAEGTDTQYF. CDR3 nucleotides: TGTGCCATTCGACCCGCGGCGGAAGGCACAGATACGCAGTATTTT.

The chain carries TRBV27 and TRBJ1-5; TRBD1 agrees at 9 bases. Germline V gene lookup returns CDR1 MNHEY and CDR2 SMNVEV (reference sequence). J gave up 6 bases and V 3 bases, and 18 bases lay outside the gene matches. The CDR3 loop spans 19 amino acids. The DNA of the CDR3 is TGTGCCAGCAGTTTTGCGCCCCTTCCGGGACAGGGCACCGGTCAGCCCCAGCATTTT. Translating it yields CASSFAPLPGQGTGQPQHF.

The J gene is TRBJ2-1, the V gene TRBV27, with 14 bases that match TRBD2. There are 15 residues in the CDR3. The J segment lost 9 bases and the V segment lost 7 bases, leaving 8 bases of the junction unmatched. CDR1 is MNHEY, CDR2 SMNVEV, per germline (reference sequence). In nucleotides, the CDR3 is TGTGCCAGCACCTTCGGGACTAGCGGGAGTCTTGAGCAGTTCTTC. It codes for CASTFGTSGSLEQFF.

CDR3 sequence reads: CASSGTDPRETQYF. CDR3 nucleotides: TGTGCCAGCAGTGGCACAGATCCCCGAGAGACCCAGTACTTC. The chain carries TRBV25-1 and TRBJ2-5, with no clear D. Trimming shortened V by 4 bases and J by 4 bases, and 13 bases separated the two germline ends. Germline V gene data show CDR1 as MGHDK and CDR2 as SYGVNS. This CDR3 is built from 14 residues.

In its sample, this clone was seen once. V is TRBV12-3 or TRBV12-4 and J is TRBJ2-1; TRBD1 matches 11 bases. After removal of 8 bases from V and 9 bases from J, the junction contained 6 bases not matched to a gene. The CDR3 loop spans 13 amino acids. The CDR3 DNA reads as TGTGCCAGCGGACCGGGACAGGGGGGTGAGCAGTTCTTC. Translated, it gives CASGPGQGGEQFF.

The CDR3: CASSPRDRLNTEAFF. CDR3 nucleotide sequence: TGTGCCAGCTCACCGCGGGACAGATTGAACACTGAAGCTTTCTTT. V and J are TRBV18 and TRBJ1-1; 7 bases agree with TRBD1. The CDR3 runs 15 residues. Germline loops: CDR1 KGHSH, CDR2 LQKENI. The trim removed 3 bases at V and 0 bases at J, leaving 4 bases unmatched.

This clone came up once. The V and J genes are TRBV30 and TRBJ1-5, with D perhaps matching TRBD1 (5 bases). CDR1 and CDR2 (germline): GTSNPN, SVGIG (reference sequence). Trimming left V 5 bases short and J 2 bases short, with 10 bases between. The CDR3 extends over 13 amino acids. The CDR3 is CAWQGPGNQPQHF. CDR3 in DNA: TGTGCCTGGCAGGGTCCGGGCAATCAGCCCCAGCATTTT.

The DNA for the CDR3 is TGTGCCAGAAGCACCGGGGTCGGGACAGGCCCTGTGTCTACTAATGAAAAACTGTTTTTT. It is translated as CARSTGVGTGPVSTNEKLFF. The genes are TRBV7-5 and TRBJ1-4; TRBD1 was called by the table and not checked on the DNA. TRBV7-5 is designated a pseudogene. This CDR3 has 20 residues.

The chain joins TRBV7-9 to TRBJ1-2; 8 nucleotides line up with TRBD1. Germline V gene data show CDR1 as SEHNR and CDR2 as FQNEAQ (reference sequence). The CDR3 length is 16 residues. The trim removed 5 bases at V and 4 bases at J, leaving 12 bases unmatched. The CDR3 spells CASSAWTGSVSYGYTF. CDR3 DNA sequence: TGTGCCAGCAGCGCCTGGACAGGGTCAGTAAGCTATGGCTACACCTTC. The full variable domain, rest sourced from reference TRBV7-9 and TRBJ1-2, is DTGVSQNPRHKITKRGQNVTFRCDPISEHNRLYWYRQTLGQGPEFLTYFQNEAQLEKSRLLSDRFSAERPKGSFSTLEIQRTEQGDSAMYLCASSAWTGSVSYGYTFGSGTRLTVV.

The rearrangement joins TRBV6-1 to TRBJ1-2, with D perhaps matching TRBD1 (5 bases). Germline loops: CDR1 MNHNS, CDR2 SASEGT. The V and J ends lost 1 base and 7 bases respectively, with 13 bases between them. This CDR3 contains 14 residues. CDR3 sequence reads: CASSEGQGTVGYTF. Written as DNA, the CDR3 is TGTGCCAGCAGTGAAGGGCAGGGAACGGTTGGCTACACCTTC.

This chain joins TRBV4-1 and TRBJ2-7; the D gene is possibly TRBD1 (6 bases). The CDR3 runs 15 residues. Germline values: CDR1 MGHRA, CDR2 YSYEKL. V shed 1 base and J shed 5 bases, with 15 bases lying between them. This CDR3 reads CASSQVGTNLNEQYF. In DNA, the CDR3 is TGCGCCAGCAGCCAAGTAGGGACAAATCTTAACGAGCAGTACTTC.

This clone was seen only a few times. The J gene is TRBJ2-1, the V gene TRBV28, with TRBD2 matching over 15 bases. This CDR3 is 19 amino acids long. Losses at the gene ends were 5 bases for V and 8 bases for J; bases not matched to a gene: 16. Germline assignment: CDR1 MDHEN and CDR2 SYDVKM. The CDR3 region is CASSPLLRTSGGAFHEQFF. DNA for the CDR3: TGTGCCAGCAGTCCGCTTCTCCGGACTAGCGGGGGGGCCTTCCATGAGCAGTTCTTC.

The V gene is TRBV19, the J gene TRBJ2-7, with 7 bases identical to TRBD1. CDR1 LNHDA and CDR2 SQIVND come from the germline V gene (reference sequence). J was trimmed by 1 base and V by 3 bases; bases with no gene match: 6. The CDR3 has 15 residues. The CDR3 bases are TGTGCCAGTAGTATTACCCCGGGACAGTCCTACGAGCAGTACTTC. It translates to CASSITPGQSYEQYF.

The V call is TRBV7-6, the J call TRBJ2-2; 13 bases agree with TRBD2. V trimming: 5 bases; J trimming: 7 bases; junction bases outside the gene matches: 7. There are 16 residues in the CDR3. Germline CDR1 is SGHVS and CDR2 is FNYEAQ. CDR3 amino acids: CASSPAGLAGVGELFF. DNA for the CDR3: TGTGCCAGCAGCCCCGCCGGACTAGCGGGAGTCGGGGAGCTGTTTTTT.

The V and J genes are TRBV12-5 and TRBJ1-5; D gene unclear. CDR1 LGHNT and CDR2 FRNRAP come from the germline V gene. Trimming pared 4 bases from V and 10 bases from J, leaving 8 bases between. The CDR3 runs 11 residues. The CDR3 DNA sequence: TGTGCTAGTGGTTCCACAGTCCCCCAGCATTTT. Translating gives CASGSTVPQHF.

This chain joins TRBV18 and TRBJ1-3; D perhaps matches TRBD1 (6 bases). Trimming left V 3 bases short and J 0 bases short, with 9 bases between. The germline V gene has CDR1 KGHSH and CDR2 LQKENI. The CDR3 extends over 15 amino acids. The CDR3 nucleotides are TGTGCCAGCTCACCGGGGGCCCTCTCTGGAAACACCATATATTTT. It yields the protein CASSPGALSGNTIYF. The variable domain in full, completed from reference TRBV18 and TRBJ1-3, reads NAGVMQNPRHLVRRRGQEARLRCSPMKGHSHVYWYRQLPEEGLKFMVYLQKENIIDESGMPKERFSAEFPKEGPSILRIQQVVRGDSAAYFCASSPGALSGNTIYFGEGSWLTVV.

V gene TRBV6-5 combines with J gene TRBJ2-1, with D hard to call. CDR1 and CDR2 from the germline V gene are MNHEY and SVGAGI. This CDR3 spans 15 amino acids. V lost 8 bases, J lost 0 bases, and 14 bases lay in between. As DNA, the CDR3 is TGTGCCAGCCGCCTCAGGCTTAGCTCCTACAATGAGCAGTTCTTC. It encodes CASRLRLSSYNEQFF.

This clone has a single count. This rearrangement joins TRBV3-1 (or the pseudogene TRBV3-2) to TRBJ2-7; TRBD1 agrees at 8 bases. Germline lookup yields CDR1 LGHDT and CDR2 YNNKEL (reference sequence). V was clipped by 4 bases and J by 6 bases; unmatched bases: 8. CDR3 length: 14 amino acids. The chain's CDR3 is CASSPRTGPVEQYF. The CDR3 DNA is TGTGCCAGCAGCCCGAGGACAGGGCCGGTCGAGCAGTACTTC.

This clone was detected once. This chain uses TRBV6-2 or TRBV6-3 with TRBJ1-5; tentative D call: TRBD1 (5 bases). The CDR3 loop spans 21 amino acids. The germline CDR1 and CDR2 sequences are MNHEY and SVGEGT. Trimming shortened V by 0 bases and J by 7 bases, and 31 bases separated the two germline ends. In nucleotides, the CDR3 is TGTGCCAGCAGTTACTCCGGCCGTCTTTTCCGACAGAGGGAGGGGATCCAGCCCCAGCATTTT. Its protein is CASSYSGRLFRQREGIQPQHF.

This sequence joins TRBV5-1 and TRBJ2-7; 9 bases line up with TRBD2. In germline, CDR1 is SGHRS, CDR2 YFSETQ. This CDR3 is 17 amino acids long. Trimming took 0 bases from V and 1 from J; bases not matched to a gene: 8. The CDR3 DNA is TGCGCCAGCAGCTTGGCGACTAGCGGCACGATATCCTACGAGCAGTACTTC. Amino acids: CASSLATSGTISYEQYF.

CDR3 nucleotides: TGCGCCAGCAGCTTAACCAGGGACACTGAAGCTTTCTTT. This sequence encodes CASSLTRDTEAFF. This rearrangement joins TRBV5-1 to TRBJ1-1; tentative D call: TRBD1 (5 bases). The CDR3 extends over 13 amino acids. V shed 2 bases and J shed 3 bases, with 8 bases lying between them. The V gene's germline CDR1 is SGHRS and CDR2 YFSETQ.